This entry features one TCR beta chain sequence. What it binds is not known. These data are taken from a study of cytomegalovirus exposure and HLA in healthy donors. Study-wide findings and caveats: Several top significant clusters appeared, in a later analysis, to be linked to common viral pathogens. Versus the approximately 700-donor mean, an Asian-associated ancestry cluster reportedly showed fewer N-insertions in a later analysis. An analysis done earlier found most TCR beta V segments productive about 87% or about 30% of the time. Most subjects' HLA-A and HLA-B alleles were reportedly predicted from TCR beta sequences.

The PCR used 60 Vbeta and 13 Jbeta primers. The assay was immunoSEQ multiplex PCR, and TCRdb's table has in-frame clones only and misses some. The sample's table shows approximately 50,000 clones. The CDR3 is made up of 13 amino acids. Germline lookup yields CDR1 SNHLY and CDR2 FYNNEI. V lost 3 bases to trimming and J lost 15 bases; unmatched junction nucleotides: 11. The source material was PBMCs. This sequence joins TRBV2 and TRBJ2-1; 7 bases are shared with TRBD1. The sequence was obtained from a female donor in good health and CMV-seronegative. This CDR3 is CASSERQGPGWFF. The CDR3 DNA follows: TGTGCCAGCAGTGAGCGACAGGGCCCGGGTTGGTTCTTC.